This T cell receptor (beta chain) stems from a study of T cells expressing NK-cell markers (TCRdb year 2020). Regarding the research as a whole: In sorted CD3+CD56+NKG2C+, CD3+CD56+NKG2C- and CD3+CD56-NKG2C+ T-cell subsets from 8 or 9 donors, TCR beta-chain repertoires were profiled. Of the eight sequenced donors, seven were found to be HCMV-seropositive and one was found to be HCMV-seronegative. The eight sequenced donors were randomly selected healthy volunteers, three men and five women. Libraries were sequenced as 2 x 150 bp reads on Illumina HiSeq 2000/2500, MiSeq or NextSeq.

TCRdb shows the sequencer as Illumina HiSeq 2000. The TCR beta cDNA libraries were made using 5'RACE template switching, a step that added both a universal primer site and unique molecular identifiers. Synthesis of cDNA was primed from the TCR beta constant segment and was followed by two consecutive PCR amplification steps. The authors processed their data as follows. MIGEC was used to demultiplex reads and group the reads by UMI, and MiTCR was used to assemble and quantify clonotypes. To exclude erroneous sequences, only TCR cDNA sequences supported by at least two reads were retained. The tcR package was used for downstream repertoire analysis, and clonotypes were matched between fractions using CDR3 nucleotide sequence together with V segment. VDJmatch was used to annotate antigen specificity against VDJdb, with one amino acid substitution in CDR3 allowed. With the reads reprocessed by TCRdb, a single entry stands for each CDR3 protein sequence and no DNA is reported. For this entry, the V and J calls and clone size follow TCRdb and not the study's own pipeline. This sample's table carries approximately 170,000 distinct CDR3 sequences. Of the sample, 20% falls within the top ten clones.

CDR1 SQVTM and CDR2 ANQGSEA are derived from the germline V gene. Measured from the cysteine to the phenylalanine, the CDR3 is 13 residues long. The entry carries no DNA sequence. To determine HCMV serostatus, a commercial ELISA kit was used to detect HCMV-specific IgG in serum. Ficoll density gradient centrifugation was used to isolate peripheral blood mononuclear cells from blood. Findings and caveats that apply to the study as a whole: Those dominant clonotypes were again the most abundant among CD3+CD56-NKG2C+ cells in a few donors, at roughly 25-65%. For roughly six donors, the dominant CD3+CD56+NKG2C+ clonotypes were among the top 10 CD8+ clonotypes and accounted for roughly 1.0-8% of CD8+ T cells. Whether the expanded NKG2C-expressing T cell clones were specific for HCMV antigens remained unclear.

Comment on this clonotype: The antigen this receptor binds is unknown.

The sequence derives from a man aged 18-70 years in good health. Sequenced material: blood T cells: a sorted CD56 or NKG2C T cell subset, CD4+ or CD8+ T cells, or bulk PBMC T cells (not recorded which). The rearrangement joined TRBV29-1 to TRBJ1-5. The CDR3 region has the sequence CSVVFGSNQPQHF. Supplemented by the reference TRBV29-1 and TRBJ1-5 proteins around the CDR3, the complete variable domain is SAVISQKPSRDICQRGTSLTIQCQVDSQVTMMFWYRQQPGQSLTLIATANQGSEATYESGFVIDKFPISRPNLTFSTLTVSNMSPEDSSIYLCSVVFGSNQPQHFGDGTRLSIL.